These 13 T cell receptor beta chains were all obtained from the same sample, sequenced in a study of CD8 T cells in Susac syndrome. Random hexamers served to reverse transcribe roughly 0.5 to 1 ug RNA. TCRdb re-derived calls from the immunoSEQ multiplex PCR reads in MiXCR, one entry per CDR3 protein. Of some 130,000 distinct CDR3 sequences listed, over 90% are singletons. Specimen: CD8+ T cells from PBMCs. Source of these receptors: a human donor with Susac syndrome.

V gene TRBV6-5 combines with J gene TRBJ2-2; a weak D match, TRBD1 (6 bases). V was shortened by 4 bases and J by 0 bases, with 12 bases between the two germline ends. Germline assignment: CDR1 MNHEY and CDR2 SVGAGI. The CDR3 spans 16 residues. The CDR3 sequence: CASSSDWTANTGELFF. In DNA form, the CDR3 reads TGTGCCAGCAGTTCAGATTGGACAGCGAACACCGGGGAGCTGTTTTTT.

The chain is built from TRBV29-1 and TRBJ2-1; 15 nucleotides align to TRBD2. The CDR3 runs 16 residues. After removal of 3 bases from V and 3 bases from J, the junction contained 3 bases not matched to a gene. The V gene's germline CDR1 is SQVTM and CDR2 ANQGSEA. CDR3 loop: CSVDGLAGGGYNEQFF. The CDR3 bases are TGCAGCGTTGATGGACTAGCGGGAGGGGGCTACAATGAGCAGTTCTTC.

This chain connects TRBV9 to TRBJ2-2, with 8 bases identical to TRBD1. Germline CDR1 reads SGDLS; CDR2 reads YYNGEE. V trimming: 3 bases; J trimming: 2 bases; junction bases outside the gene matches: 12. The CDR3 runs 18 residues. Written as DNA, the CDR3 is TGTGCCAGCAGCGCTCCTCTTACCGGGACAGGAAACACCGGGGAGCTGTTTTTT. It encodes CASSAPLTGTGNTGELFF.

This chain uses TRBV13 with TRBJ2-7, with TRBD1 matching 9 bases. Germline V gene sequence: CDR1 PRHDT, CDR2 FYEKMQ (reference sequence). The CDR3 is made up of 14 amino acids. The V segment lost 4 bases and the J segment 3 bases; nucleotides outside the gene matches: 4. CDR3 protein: CASSSWDRVYEQYF. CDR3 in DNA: TGTGCCAGCAGCTCCTGGGACAGGGTCTACGAGCAGTACTTC.

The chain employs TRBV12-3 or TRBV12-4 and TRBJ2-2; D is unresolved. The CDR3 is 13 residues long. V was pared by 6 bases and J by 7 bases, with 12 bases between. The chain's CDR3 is CASSTLGIGELFF. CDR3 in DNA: TGTGCCAGCAGCACTTTGGGGATCGGGGAGCTGTTTTTT.

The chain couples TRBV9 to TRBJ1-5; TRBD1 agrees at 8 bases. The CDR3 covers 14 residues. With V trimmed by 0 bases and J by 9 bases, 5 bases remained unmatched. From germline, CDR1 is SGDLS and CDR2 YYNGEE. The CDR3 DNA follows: TGTGCCAGCAGCGTAGGGACAGGGCCCTCGCCCCAGCATTTT. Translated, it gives CASSVGTGPSPQHF.

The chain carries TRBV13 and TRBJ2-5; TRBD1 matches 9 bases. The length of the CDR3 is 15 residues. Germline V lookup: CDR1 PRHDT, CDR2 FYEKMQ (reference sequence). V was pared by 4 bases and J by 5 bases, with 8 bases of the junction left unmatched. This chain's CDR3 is CASSSGTGKGETQYF. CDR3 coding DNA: TGTGCCAGCAGCTCTGGGACAGGGAAGGGGGAGACCCAGTACTTC.

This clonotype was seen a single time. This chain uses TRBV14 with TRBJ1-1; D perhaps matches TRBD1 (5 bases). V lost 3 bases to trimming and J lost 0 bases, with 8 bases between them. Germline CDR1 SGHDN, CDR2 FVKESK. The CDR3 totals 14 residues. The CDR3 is CASSQGPMNTEAFF. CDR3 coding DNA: TGTGCCAGCAGCCAGGGACCCATGAACACTGAAGCTTTCTTT.

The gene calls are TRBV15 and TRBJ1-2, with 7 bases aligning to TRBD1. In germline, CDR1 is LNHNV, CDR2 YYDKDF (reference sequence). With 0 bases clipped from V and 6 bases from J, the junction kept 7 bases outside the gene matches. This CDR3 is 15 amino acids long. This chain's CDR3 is CATSRDPGGQDGYTF. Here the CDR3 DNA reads TGTGCCACCAGCAGAGATCCAGGAGGACAGGATGGCTACACCTTC.

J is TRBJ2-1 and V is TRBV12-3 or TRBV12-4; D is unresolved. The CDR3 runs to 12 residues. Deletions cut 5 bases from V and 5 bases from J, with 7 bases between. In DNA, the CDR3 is TGTGCCAGCAGTGGAATCGACAATGAGCAGTTCTTC. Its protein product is CASSGIDNEQFF.

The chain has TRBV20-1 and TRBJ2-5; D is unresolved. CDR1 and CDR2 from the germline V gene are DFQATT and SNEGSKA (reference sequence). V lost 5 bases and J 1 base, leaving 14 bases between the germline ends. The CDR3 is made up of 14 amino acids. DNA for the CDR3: TGCAGTGCTCCCGGAGTAGCAGTCCAAGAGACCCAGTACTTC. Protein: CSAPGVAVQETQYF.

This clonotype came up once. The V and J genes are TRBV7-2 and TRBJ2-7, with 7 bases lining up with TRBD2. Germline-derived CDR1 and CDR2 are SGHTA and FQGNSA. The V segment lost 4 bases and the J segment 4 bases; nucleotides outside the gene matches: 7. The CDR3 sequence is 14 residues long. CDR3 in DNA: TGTGCCAGCAGCTCGGTACTAGCGTTGTACGAGCAGTACTTC. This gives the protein CASSSVLALYEQYF.

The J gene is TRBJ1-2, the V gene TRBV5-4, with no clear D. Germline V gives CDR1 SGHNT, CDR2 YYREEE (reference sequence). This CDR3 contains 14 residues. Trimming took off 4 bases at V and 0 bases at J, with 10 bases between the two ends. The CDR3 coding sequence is TGTGCCAGCAGCGGCCCAGACCCTAACTATGGCTACACCTTC. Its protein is CASSGPDPNYGYTF.